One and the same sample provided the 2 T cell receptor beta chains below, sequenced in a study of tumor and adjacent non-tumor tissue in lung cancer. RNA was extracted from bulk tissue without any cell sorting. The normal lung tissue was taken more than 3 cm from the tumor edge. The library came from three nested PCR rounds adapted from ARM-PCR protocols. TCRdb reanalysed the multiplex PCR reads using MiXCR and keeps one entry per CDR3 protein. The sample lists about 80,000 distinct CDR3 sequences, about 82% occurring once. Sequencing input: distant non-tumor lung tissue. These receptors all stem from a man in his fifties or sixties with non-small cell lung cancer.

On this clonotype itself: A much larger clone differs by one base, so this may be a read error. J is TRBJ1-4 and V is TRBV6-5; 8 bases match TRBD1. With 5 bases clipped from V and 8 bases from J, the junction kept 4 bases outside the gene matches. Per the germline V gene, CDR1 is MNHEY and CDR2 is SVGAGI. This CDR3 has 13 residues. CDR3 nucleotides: TGTGCCAGCAGTACACAGGGGGGGGAAAAACTGTTTTTT. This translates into CASSTQGGEKLFF.

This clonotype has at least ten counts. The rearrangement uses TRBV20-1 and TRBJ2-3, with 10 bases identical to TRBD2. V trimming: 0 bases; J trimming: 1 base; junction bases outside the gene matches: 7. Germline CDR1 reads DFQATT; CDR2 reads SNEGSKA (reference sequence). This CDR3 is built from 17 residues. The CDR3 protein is CSARDFRGTSGTDTQYF. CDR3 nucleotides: TGCAGTGCTAGAGACTTCCGAGGGACTAGCGGCACAGATACGCAGTATTTT.